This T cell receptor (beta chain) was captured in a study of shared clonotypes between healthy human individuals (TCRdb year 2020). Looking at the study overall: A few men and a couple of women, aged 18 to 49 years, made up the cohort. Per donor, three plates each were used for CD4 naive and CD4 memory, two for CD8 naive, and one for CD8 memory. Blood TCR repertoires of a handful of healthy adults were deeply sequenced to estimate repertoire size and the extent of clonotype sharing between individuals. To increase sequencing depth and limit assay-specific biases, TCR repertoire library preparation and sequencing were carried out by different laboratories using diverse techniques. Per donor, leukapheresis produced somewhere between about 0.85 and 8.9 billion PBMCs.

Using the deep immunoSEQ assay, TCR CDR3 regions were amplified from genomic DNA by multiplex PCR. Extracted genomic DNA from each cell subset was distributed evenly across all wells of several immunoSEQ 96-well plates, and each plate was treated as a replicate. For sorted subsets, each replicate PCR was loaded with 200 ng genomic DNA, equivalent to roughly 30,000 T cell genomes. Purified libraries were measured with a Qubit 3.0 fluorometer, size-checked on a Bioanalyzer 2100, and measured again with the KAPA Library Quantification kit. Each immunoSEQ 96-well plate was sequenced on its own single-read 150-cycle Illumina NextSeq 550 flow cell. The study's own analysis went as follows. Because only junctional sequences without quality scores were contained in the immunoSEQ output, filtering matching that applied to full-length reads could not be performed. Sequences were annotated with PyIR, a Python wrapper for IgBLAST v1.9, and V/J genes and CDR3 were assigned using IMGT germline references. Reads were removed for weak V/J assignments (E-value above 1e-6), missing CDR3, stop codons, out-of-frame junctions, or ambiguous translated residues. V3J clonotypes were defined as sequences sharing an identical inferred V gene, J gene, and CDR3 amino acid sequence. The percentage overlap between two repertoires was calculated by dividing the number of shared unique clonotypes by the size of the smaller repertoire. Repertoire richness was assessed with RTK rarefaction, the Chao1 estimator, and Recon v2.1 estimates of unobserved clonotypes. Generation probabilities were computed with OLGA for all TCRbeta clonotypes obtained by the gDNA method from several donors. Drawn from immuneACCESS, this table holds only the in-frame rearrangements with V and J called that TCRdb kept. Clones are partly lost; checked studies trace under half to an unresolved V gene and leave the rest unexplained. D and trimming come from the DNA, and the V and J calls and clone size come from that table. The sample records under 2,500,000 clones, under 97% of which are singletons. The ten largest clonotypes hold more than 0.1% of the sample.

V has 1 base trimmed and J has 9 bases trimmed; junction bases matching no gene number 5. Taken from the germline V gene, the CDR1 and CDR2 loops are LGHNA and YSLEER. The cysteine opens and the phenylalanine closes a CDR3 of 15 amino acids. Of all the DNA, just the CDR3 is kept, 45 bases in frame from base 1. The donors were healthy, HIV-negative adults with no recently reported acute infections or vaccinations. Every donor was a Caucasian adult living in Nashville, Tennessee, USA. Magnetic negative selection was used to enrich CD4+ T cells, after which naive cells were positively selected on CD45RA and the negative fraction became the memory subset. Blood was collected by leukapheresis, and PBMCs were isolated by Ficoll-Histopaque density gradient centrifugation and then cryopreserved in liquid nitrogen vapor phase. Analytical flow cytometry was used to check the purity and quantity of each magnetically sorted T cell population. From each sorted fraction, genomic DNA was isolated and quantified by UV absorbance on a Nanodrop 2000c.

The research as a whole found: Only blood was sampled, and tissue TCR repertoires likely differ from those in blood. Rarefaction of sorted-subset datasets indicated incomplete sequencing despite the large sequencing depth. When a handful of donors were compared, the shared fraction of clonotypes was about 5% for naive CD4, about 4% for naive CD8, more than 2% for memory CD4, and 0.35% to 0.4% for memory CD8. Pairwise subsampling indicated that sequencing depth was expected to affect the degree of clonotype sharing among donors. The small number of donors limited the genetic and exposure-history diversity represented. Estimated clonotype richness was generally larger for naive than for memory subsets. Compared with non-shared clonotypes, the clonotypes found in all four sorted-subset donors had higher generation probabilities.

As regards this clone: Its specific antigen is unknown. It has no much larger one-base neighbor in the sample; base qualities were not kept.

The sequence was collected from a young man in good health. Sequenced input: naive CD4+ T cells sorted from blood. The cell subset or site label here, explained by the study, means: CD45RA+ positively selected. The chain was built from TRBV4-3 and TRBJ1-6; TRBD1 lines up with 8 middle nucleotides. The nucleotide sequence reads TGCGCCAGCAGCCAAGTGGACAGGGAGGCTTCACCCCTCCACTTT. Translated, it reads CASSQVDREASPLHF.